This TCR beta chain comes out of a study of T cells in Graves' hyperthyroidism and ophthalmopathy. The CDR3 has 15 amino acids. CDR1 and CDR2 from the germline V gene are SGHRS and YFSETQ. Trimming took 5 bases from V and 0 from J, leaving 12 bases between them. Clinical symptoms, serum thyroxine and TRAb, thyroid ultrasound and orbital computed tomography together formed the diagnostic basis. What was amplified from RNA transcripts were TCR beta CDR3 regions. First-round RT-PCR of the TCR CDR3 relied on the HTBI primer set. Using its own MiXCR run on the multiplex PCR reads, TCRdb lists one record per CDR3 protein. The data show under 450,000 distinct CDR3 sequences, with about 15% seen just once and 7.7% held by the top ten.

The clonotype was recovered from a young woman with Graves' hyperthyroidism. Sample: blood. J is TRBJ2-4 and V is TRBV5-1, with D possibly being TRBD1 (5 bases). Here the CDR3 DNA reads TGCGCCAGCAGTTCAGACAGCCCAGCCAAAAACATTCAGTACTTC. Amino acids: CASSSDSPAKNIQYF.